A selection of T cell receptor beta chains follows, all from one sample in a study of T cells after posttransplantation cyclophosphamide. Produced via immunoSEQ multiplex PCR; TCRdb's table is partial and in-frame only. The sample has around 66,000 clones; about 94% are singletons. The sample consisted of PBMCs. Every receptor here comes from a woman aged 25 to 39 in good health and a related stem cell transplant donor. Both conserved end residues are part of each CDR3. Fields, in order: CDR3 length, J gene, V gene, D gene, clone size, CDR3 protein, CDR3 DNA. A D gene is named only where the DNA matches it firmly. The listing skips clone size in some rows; elsewhere it reads once, few, many or a size class.

>16|TRBJ2-2|TRBV7-3|TRBD1|.
CASSPPPGQDTGELFF
TGTGCCAGCAGCCCCCCCCCGGGACAGGACACCGGGGAGCTGTTTTTT
>14|TRBJ2-5|TRBV6-5|TRBD1|.
CASSYGTGEETQYF
TGTGCCAGCAGTTACGGGACAGGGGAAGAGACCCAGTACTTC
>15|TRBJ1-1|TRBV19|TRBD1|.
CASSRGQGMNTEAFF
TGTGCCAGTAGTAGGGGACAGGGGATGAACACTGAAGCTTTCTTT
>15|TRBJ1-5|TRBV4-2|.|.
CASSQASESNQPQHF
TGTGCCAGCAGCCAAGCATCAGAGAGCAATCAGCCCCAGCATTTT
>15|TRBJ1-1|TRBV28|.|.
CASSFGTTPYTEAFF
TGTGCCAGCAGTTTCGGGACTACCCCTTACACTGAAGCTTTCTTT
>11|TRBJ1-2|TRBV29-1|.|.
CSVESGYGYTF
TGCAGCGTTGAAAGTGGATATGGCTACACCTTC
>14|TRBJ2-7|TRBV25-1|.|.
CASSEQGKSYEQYF
TGTGCCAGCAGTGAACAGGGGAAGTCCTACGAGCAGTACTTC
>9|TRBJ2-1|TRBV9|.|once
CASSGEQFF
TGTGCCAGCAGTGGTGAGCAGTTCTTC
>14|TRBJ2-5|TRBV7-2|TRBD2|.
CASSIWGGQETQYF
TGTGCCAGCAGCATATGGGGGGGTCAAGAGACCCAGTACTTC
>14|TRBJ1-3|TRBV19|.|.
CASSTGNSGNTIYF
TGTGCCAGTAGTACCGGCAACTCTGGAAACACCATATATTTT
>15|TRBJ2-5|TRBV5-1|.|.
CASSLALGDTETQYF
TGCGCCAGCAGCTTGGCTTTAGGGGATACAGAGACCCAGTACTTC
>15|TRBJ1-5|TRBV4-1|.|.
CASSQGQRSNQPQHF
TGCGCCAGCAGCCAAGGTCAGCGGAGCAATCAGCCCCAGCATTTT
>18|TRBJ1-2|TRBV7-9|TRBD1|.
CASSPIGVRQGDNYGYTF
TGTGCCAGCAGCCCTATTGGGGTCCGACAGGGGGATAACTATGGCTACACCTTC
>17|TRBJ1-3|TRBV4-3|TRBD1|.
CASSQTGGLFSGNTIYF
TGCGCCAGCAGCCAAACAGGGGGCCTCTTCTCTGGAAACACCATATATTTT
>17|TRBJ2-7|TRBV7-9|TRBD2|.
CASSLASGGGTAYEQYF
TGTGCCAGCAGCTTAGCGTCGGGGGGGGGAACTGCCTACGAGCAGTACTTC
>13|TRBJ2-7|TRBV25-1|TRBD1|.
CASSRGQGYEQYF
TGTGCCAGCAGCAGGGGACAGGGCTACGAGCAGTACTTC
>15|TRBJ1-1|TRBV10-2|.|.
CASRDPGALNTEAFF
TGCGCCAGCAGAGATCCGGGAGCTCTGAACACTGAAGCTTTCTTT
>16|TRBJ1-3|TRBV5-4|.|.
CASSLGGYESGNTIYF
TGTGCCAGCAGCTTGGGGGGGTATGAATCTGGAAACACCATATATTTT
>14|TRBJ2-7|TRBV11-3|.|.
CAPPSGGASREQYF
TGTGCCCCCCCCTCCGGGGGCGCGAGTCGCGAGCAGTACTTC
>15|TRBJ2-7|TRBV9|TRBD1|.
CASSGTGGELYEQYF
TGTGCCAGCAGCGGGACAGGGGGCGAGTTGTACGAGCAGTACTTC
>17|TRBJ1-5|TRBV19|TRBD1|.
CASSKRRDRDTSQPQHF
TGTGCCAGTAGTAAGAGAAGGGACAGGGATACCTCTCAGCCCCAGCATTTT
>17|TRBJ2-7|TRBV4-2|.|.
CASSQEFFGGSSYEQYF
TGTGCCAGCAGCCAAGAATTTTTCGGAGGTAGCTCCTACGAGCAGTACTTC
>16|TRBJ1-2|TRBV5-6|.|.
CASSTTRAQDARGYTF
TGTGCCAGCAGCACCACCCGGGCCCAGGACGCGCGAGGCTACACCTTC
>14|TRBJ1-2|TRBV21-1|.|.
CASSSTTGDYGYTF
TGTGCCAGCAGCTCAACGACAGGGGACTATGGCTACACCTTC
>14|TRBJ1-2|TRBV15|.|.
CATSRVQGSKGYTF
TGTGCCACCAGCAGAGTTCAGGGCTCGAAAGGCTACACCTTC
>17|TRBJ1-6|TRBV19|.|.
CASSKHRQGSLGSPLHF
TGTGCCAGTAGTAAACACCGCCAGGGGAGTCTGGGTTCACCCCTCCACTTT
>10|TRBJ2-5|TRBV6-1|.|.
CASSERTQYF
TGTGCCAGCAGTGAGAGGACCCAGTACTTC
>17|TRBJ1-5|TRBV19|.|.
CASSRSHGGGGRQPQHF
TGTGCCAGTAGTAGGTCCCACGGCGGCGGCGGAAGACAGCCCCAGCATTTT
>13|TRBJ2-5|TRBV7-9|.|once
CASSLEGSETQYF
TGTGCCAGCAGCTTAGAGGGTTCAGAGACCCAGTACTTC
>14|TRBJ1-2|TRBV7-2|.|.
CASSRTVGSYGYTF
TGTGCCAGCAGCAGGACGGTGGGAAGCTATGGCTACACCTTC
>12|TRBJ2-3|TRBV29-1|TRBD1|.
CSATQGTDTQYF
TGCAGCGCAACACAGGGGACAGATACGCAGTATTTT
>13|TRBJ2-7|TRBV27|.|.
CASRDQVSYEQYF
TGTGCCAGCAGGGATCAGGTTTCCTACGAGCAGTACTTC
>13|TRBJ2-7|TRBV2|TRBD1|.
CATSDRGIGEQYF
TGTGCCACCTCCGACAGGGGTATCGGCGAGCAGTACTTC
>15|TRBJ2-1|TRBV4-1|TRBD2|.
CASRQLAGGLNEQFF
TGCGCCAGCAGACAACTAGCGGGGGGGCTCAATGAGCAGTTCTTC
>15|TRBJ2-2|TRBV7-9|TRBD2|once
CVPGTSGGTTGELFF
TGTGTCCCCGGGACTAGCGGGGGGACTACCGGGGAGCTGTTTTTT
>14|TRBJ2-1|TRBV5-4|TRBD2|.
CASSSTSVFYEQFF
TGTGCCAGCAGCTCGACTAGCGTCTTCTATGAGCAGTTCTTC
>12|TRBJ2-1|TRBV15|.|few
CATSRVSREQFF
TGTGCCACCAGCAGAGTATCAAGGGAGCAGTTCTTC
>14|TRBJ2-7|TRBV6-5|TRBD1|.
CASSSGTGKYEQYF
TGTGCCAGCAGTTCCGGGACAGGGAAATACGAGCAGTACTTC
>14|TRBJ2-7|TRBV7-2|.|many
CASSLAQDPYEQYF
TGTGCCAGCAGCTTAGCCCAGGATCCCTACGAGCAGTACTTC
>16|TRBJ1-5|TRBV4-3|.|.
CASSQDIRGGNQPQHF
TGCGCCAGCAGCCAAGATATCAGGGGTGGCAATCAGCCCCAGCATTTT
>13|TRBJ2-3|TRBV7-8|.|.
CASSPGTTDTQYF
TGTGCCAGCAGCCCTGGGACAACAGATACGCAGTATTTT
>15|TRBJ2-1|TRBV4-1|.|.
CASSQDQQSDNEQFF
TGCGCCAGCAGCCAAGATCAACAGTCCGACAATGAGCAGTTCTTC
>20|TRBJ1-6|TRBV19|TRBD1|.
CASSINRIGTGNPYNSPLHF
TGTGCCAGTAGTATTAACCGAATTGGGACAGGGAACCCCTATAATTCACCCCTCCACTTT
>15|TRBJ2-3|TRBV9|.|.
CASRDGGATTDTQYF
TGTGCCAGCCGGGACGGGGGAGCGACCACAGATACGCAGTATTTT
>14|TRBJ1-2|TRBV19|.|.
CASSTPGAGYGYTF
TGTGCCAGTAGTACCCCAGGGGCTGGCTATGGCTACACCTTC
>13|TRBJ1-1|TRBV30|.|.
CAWSPRQNTEAFF
TGTGCCTGGAGTCCAAGACAGAACACTGAAGCTTTCTTT
>16|TRBJ2-3|TRBV10-3|TRBD2|.
CAISESSRGGADTQYF
TGTGCCATCAGTGAGTCGAGCCGGGGGGGCGCAGATACGCAGTATTTT
>14|TRBJ2-7|TRBV5-1|.|.
CASSLLQVGLEQYF
TGCGCCAGCAGCCTCCTCCAAGTGGGTCTCGAGCAGTACTTC